This entry lists 13 T cell receptor beta chains sequenced from one sample in a study of technical replicates of blood from a few donors. Measured with immunoSEQ multiplex PCR; TCRdb has only the in-frame clones, and not every one. The repertoire has 65,000 to 80,000 clones, 95% to 98% of them found once; the top ten carry 0.2% to 0.3%. The sample consisted of T cells isolated from PBMCs. The source is a human donor in good health.

The genes are TRBV5-1 and TRBJ2-7; 8 bases map to TRBD1. CDR3 size: 15 residues. Germline values: CDR1 SGHRS, CDR2 YFSETQ. The trim removed 4 bases at V and 3 bases at J, leaving 9 bases unmatched. Here the CDR3 DNA reads TGCGCCAGCAGCCTATCCGGGACAGGAGGCTACGAGCAGTACTTC. Translated, it gives CASSLSGTGGYEQYF.

The rearrangement links TRBV4-3 to TRBJ2-3, with 8 bases identical to TRBD1. CDR1 and CDR2 (germline): LGHNA, YSLEER. The V segment lost 1 base and the J segment 5 bases; nucleotides outside the gene matches: 2. This CDR3 has 14 residues. The CDR3 nucleotides read TGCGCCAGCAGCCAAGGGACAGGGATAGATACGCAGTATTTT. This sequence encodes CASSQGTGIDTQYF.

The chain is built from TRBV6-5 and TRBJ2-2; 7 bases align to TRBD1. Looked up from germline, CDR1 is MNHEY and CDR2 is SVGAGI. The CDR3 runs to 14 residues. Losses at the gene ends were 8 bases for V and 7 bases for J; bases not matched to a gene: 10. The CDR3: CASRLQGYGGELFF. CDR3 nucleotide sequence: TGTGCCAGCCGCCTACAGGGGTACGGCGGGGAGCTGTTTTTT.

CDR3 in amino acids: CASSLGTGKDGYTF. CDR3 DNA sequence: TGTGCCAGCAGCTTAGGTACGGGGAAGGATGGCTACACCTTC. The chain carries TRBV11-2 and TRBJ1-2; D call uncertain. CDR3 size: 14 residues. From germline, CDR1 is SGHAT and CDR2 FQNNGV. V gave up 1 base and J gave up 6 bases, with 12 bases separating them.

This chain links TRBV5-8 with TRBJ1-1; possible D gene TRBD1, 5 bases. Deletions cut 4 bases from V and 5 bases from J, with 15 bases between. CDR1 is SGHTS, CDR2 YDEGEE, per germline. There are 14 residues in the CDR3. CDR3 DNA sequence: TGTGCCAGCAGCCGAGGGTGGGGGGGGACTGAAGCTTTCTTT. Amino acids: CASSRGWGGTEAFF. The whole variable domain, filled in from reference TRBV5-8 and TRBJ1-1, reads EAGVTQSPTHLIKTRGQQATLRCSPISGHTSVYWYQQALGLGLQFLLWYDEGEERNRGNFPPRFSGRQFPNYSSELNVNALELEDSALYLCASSRGWGGTEAFFGQGTRLTVV.

The chain couples TRBV7-9 to TRBJ2-5; TRBD2 aligns across 9 bases. The CDR3 is 14 residues long. Germline CDR1 SEHNR, CDR2 FQNEAQ (reference sequence). Losses at the gene ends were 3 bases for V and 3 bases for J; bases not matched to a gene: 2. DNA of the CDR3: TGTGCCAGCAGCTTTCGCGGGAGGGAAGAGACCCAGTACTTC. It codes for CASSFRGREETQYF. Combining the CDR3 with reference TRBV7-9 and TRBJ2-5 gives the whole variable domain DTGVSQNPRHKITKRGQNVTFRCDPISEHNRLYWYRQTLGQGPEFLTYFQNEAQLEKSRLLSDRFSAERPKGSFSTLEIQRTEQGDSAMYLCASSFRGREETQYFGPGTRLLVL.

The rearrangement uses TRBV10-3 and TRBJ1-1; D is uncertain. The CDR3 covers 13 residues. The V gene lost 2 bases and the J gene lost 0 bases, with 4 bases spanning the gap. The V gene's germline CDR1 is ENHRY and CDR2 SYGVKD. The CDR3 here is CAISETVNTEAFF. In nucleotides, the CDR3 is TGTGCCATCAGTGAGACAGTGAACACTGAAGCTTTCTTT.

The chain joins TRBV30 to TRBJ1-1; D call uncertain. Germline CDR1 GTSNPN, CDR2 SVGIG (reference sequence). V was shortened by 7 bases and J by 1 base, with 7 bases between the two germline ends. This CDR3 is 11 amino acids long. For the CDR3, the DNA is TGTGCCTCCCTTTGGAACACTGAAGCTTTCTTT. This encodes CASLWNTEAFF.

CDR3 nucleotide sequence: TGCGCCAGCAGCTTAAGCCAGGGGTTAGATGAAAAACTGTTTTTT. It translates to CASSLSQGLDEKLFF. The chain employs TRBV5-1 and TRBJ1-4; a possible D gene is TRBD1 (6 bases). This CDR3 has 15 amino acids. The germline V gene encodes CDR1 SGHRS and CDR2 YFSETQ. V lost 2 bases to trimming and J lost 6 bases, with 14 bases between them.

This clone was picked up one time. The V and J genes are TRBV11-2 and TRBJ2-1; D unclear. V gave up 1 base and J gave up 5 bases, with 6 bases separating them. CDR1 SGHAT and CDR2 FQNNGV come from the germline V gene. The CDR3 runs 13 residues. The CDR3 DNA sequence: TGTGCCAGCAGCTTAGTCCCCGACAATGAGCAGTTCTTC. Protein sequence: CASSLVPDNEQFF.

The gene calls are TRBV6-5 and TRBJ1-2; possibly TRBD1 for D (6 bases). V was pared by 10 bases and J by 4 bases, with 16 bases between. Germline V gives CDR1 MNHEY, CDR2 SVGAGI. The CDR3 sequence is 13 residues long. CDR3 residues: CAILWTDLYGYTF. For the CDR3, the DNA is TGTGCCATCCTCTGGACAGACCTCTATGGCTACACCTTC.

The gene calls are TRBV29-1 and TRBJ2-5, with D tentatively TRBD1 (6 bases). This CDR3 has 12 residues. Trimming took 7 bases from V and 5 from J, leaving 14 bases between them. Germline loops: CDR1 SQVTM, CDR2 ANQGSEA. This CDR3 reads CSGGGQKETQYF. DNA of the CDR3: TGCAGCGGAGGAGGACAGAAGGAGACCCAGTACTTC. Supplemented by reference TRBV29-1 and TRBJ2-5, the full variable domain reads SAVISQKPSRDICQRGTSLTIQCQVDSQVTMMFWYRQQPGQSLTLIATANQGSEATYESGFVIDKFPISRPNLTFSTLTVSNMSPEDSSIYLCSGGGQKETQYFGPGTRLLVL.

This chain joins TRBV28 and TRBJ1-1; 7 bases agree with TRBD1. CDR1 and CDR2 (germline): MDHEN, SYDVKM. This CDR3 has 13 amino acids. V was pared by 5 bases and J by 10 bases, with 10 bases of the junction left unmatched. CDR3 amino acids: CASSAVQGMGAFF. The CDR3 nucleotides are TGTGCCAGCAGTGCCGTACAGGGGATGGGAGCTTTCTTT.